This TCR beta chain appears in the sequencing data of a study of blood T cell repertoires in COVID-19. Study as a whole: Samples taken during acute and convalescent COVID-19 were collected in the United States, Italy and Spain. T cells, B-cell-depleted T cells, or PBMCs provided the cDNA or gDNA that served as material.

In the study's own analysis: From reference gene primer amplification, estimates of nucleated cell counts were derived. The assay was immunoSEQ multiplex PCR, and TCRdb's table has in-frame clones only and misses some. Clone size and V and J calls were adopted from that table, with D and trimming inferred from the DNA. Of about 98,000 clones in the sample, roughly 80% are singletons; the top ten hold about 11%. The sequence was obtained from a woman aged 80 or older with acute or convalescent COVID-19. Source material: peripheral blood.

CDR3 amino acids: CASSPAGTGWVTEAFF. In nucleotides, the CDR3 is TGTGCCAGCAGCCCCGCAGGGACAGGGTGGGTCACTGAAGCTTTCTTT. The V call is TRBV7-9, the J call TRBJ1-1, with 9 nucleotides matching TRBD1. J lost 4 bases, V lost 5 bases, and 11 bases had no gene match. The CDR3 has 16 residues. Germline lookup yields CDR1 SEHNR and CDR2 FQNEAQ (reference sequence).